This T cell receptor (beta chain) was identified in a study of cytomegalovirus exposure and HLA in healthy donors. While unrecorded immune exposures were likely, the donors were nominally healthy when sampled. The PCR had 60 Vbeta and 13 Jbeta primers. Sequenced by immunoSEQ multiplex PCR; TCRdb stores in-frame clones only, minus some. The table lists 120,000 or so clones, roughly 80% of them singletons. A note on this clone: Antigen unknown.

Study findings and constraints: Association of roughly 17,000 TCR beta sequences with HLA alleles was found at 0.05 false discovery rate in a later analysis. In an earlier analysis, in several hundred donors, most V segments appeared productive either ~90% or ~30% of the time. Excluded were some V segments that proved indistinguishable, including TRBV6-2 and TRBV6-3.

Per germline, CDR1 SQVTM and CDR2 ANQGSEA. The length of the CDR3 is 13 residues. The V and J ends lost 4 bases and 2 bases respectively, with 12 bases between them. This chain links TRBV29-1 with TRBJ2-7, with a weak D call TRBD2 (5 bases). This clonotype was sampled from a man aged 60 to 75 in good health and CMV-seropositive. The sample was PBMCs. In DNA form, the CDR3 reads TGCAGCGTTGGCCCCGGGGATCCCTACGAGCAGTACTTC. Its protein product is CSVGPGDPYEQYF.